The 17 T cell receptor beta chains below come from one sample, sequenced in a study of blood T cells in healthy people across ages. With a J-beta primer mix and a sample-barcoded 5' primer, a second PCR ran about 7 to 12 cycles. A single record per CDR3 protein comes from TCRdb applying MiXCR to the 5' RACE reads. The profile shows approximately 1.5 million distinct CDR3 sequences, about 42% of them singletons. Material for sequencing was blood. The receptors come from a woman aged 18-35 years in good health.

The chain has TRBV7-9 and TRBJ2-1; 7 bases map to TRBD2. The CDR3 loop spans 17 amino acids. The V and J ends lost 1 base and 0 bases, in that order; junction bases with no gene match: 6. Germline V lookup: CDR1 SEHNR, CDR2 FQNEAQ (reference sequence). The chain's CDR3 is CASSLGGAGLSYNEQFF. CDR3 coding DNA: TGTGCCAGCAGCTTAGGAGGAGCGGGGCTCTCCTACAATGAGCAGTTCTTC.

The rearrangement links TRBV28 to TRBJ2-1; 12 bases are a match to TRBD2. The V and J ends lost 5 bases and 7 bases, in that order; junction bases with no gene match: 6. The CDR3 is made up of 15 amino acids. The germline gives CDR1 MDHEN, CDR2 SYDVKM. The CDR3, as DNA: TGTGCCAGCAGTCCTCTAGCGGGAGGGCAGAATGAGCAGTTCTTC. Its protein product is CASSPLAGGQNEQFF.

The chain joins TRBV5-1 to TRBJ2-5, with 8 positions matching TRBD2. V was clipped by 2 bases and J by 3 bases; unmatched bases: 6. The germline CDR1 and CDR2 sequences are SGHRS and YFSETQ. This CDR3 region has 15 residues. The DNA of the CDR3 is TGCGCCAGCAGCTTAACGACAGCGGGGGAAGAGACCCAGTACTTC. Its protein is CASSLTTAGEETQYF.

On this clonotype: The junction does not match germline at one end; this may be a read error. The rearrangement links TRBV10-2 to TRBJ2-1; possibly TRBD1 for D (5 bases). From germline, CDR1 is WSHSY and CDR2 SAAADI. The CDR3 runs to 14 residues. The CDR3: CAGRVGGSYNEQFF. CDR3 DNA sequence: TGCGCCGGCAGGGTAGGCGGCTCCTACAATGAGCAGTTCTTC.

Points on this clonotype: The junction departs from germline at one end; a sequencing error may be responsible. V usage is TRBV11-2 and J usage is TRBJ2-3; TRBD2 might be the D (6 bases). The germline V gene has CDR1 SGHAT and CDR2 FQNNGV. This CDR3 spans 22 amino acids. CDR3 in amino acids: CASSFPRGFGLTDQRGTDTQYF. CDR3 bases: TGTGCCAGCAGCTTCCCTCGGGGGTTCGGACTAACCGACCAGAGGGGCACTGATACGCAGTATTTT.

V gene TRBV15 combines with J gene TRBJ1-2; D perhaps matches TRBD1 (5 bases). Trimming pared 2 bases from V and 6 bases from J, leaving 16 bases between. This CDR3 is 15 amino acids long. From germline, CDR1 is LNHNV and CDR2 YYDKDF (reference sequence). CDR3 protein: CATSRTNGATNGYTF. The CDR3 DNA sequence: TGTGCCACCAGCAGAACAAACGGGGCTACGAATGGCTACACCTTC.

This clonotype was detected only a few times. The chain uses TRBV29-1 and TRBJ2-1, with D hard to call. V gave up 7 bases and J gave up 0 bases, with 7 bases separating them. The CDR3 is made up of 12 amino acids. Germline V gives CDR1 SQVTM, CDR2 ANQGSEA. The CDR3 loop is CSGSGSYNEQFF. Here the CDR3 DNA reads TGCAGCGGTTCTGGCTCCTACAATGAGCAGTTCTTC.

The chain has TRBV20-1 and TRBJ2-7; 12 positions match TRBD1. Germline CDR1 is DFQATT and CDR2 is SNEGSKA (reference sequence). The CDR3 consists of 16 residues. Trimming took 3 bases from V and 4 from J; bases not matched to a gene: 10. The CDR3: CSARDMGQGAWYEQYF. The CDR3 DNA is TGCAGTGCTAGGGATATGGGACAGGGGGCATGGTACGAGCAGTACTTC.

The chain links TRBV5-1 to TRBJ1-5, with TRBD1 matching over 7 bases. The V gene end was trimmed by 2 bases and the J gene end by 6 bases; junction bases not matched to a gene: 8. This CDR3 is 15 amino acids long. In germline, CDR1 is SGHRS, CDR2 YFSETQ. The CDR3 DNA is TGCGCCAGCAGCTTTACAGGGGCCGCGGGTCAGCCCCAGCATTTT. It encodes CASSFTGAAGQPQHF.

The chain has TRBV20-1 and TRBJ1-5; D is undetermined. The V gene's germline CDR1 is DFQATT and CDR2 SNEGSKA (reference sequence). Between the trimmed V and J ends, which lost 6 bases and 3 bases, there was a span of 15 bases. This CDR3 spans 14 amino acids. The CDR3 DNA is TGCAGTGCAACCAGCGGGGAGTTCAATCAGCCCCAGCATTTT. Protein sequence: CSATSGEFNQPQHF.

In its sample, this clonotype was seen a few times. The genes are TRBV6-6 and TRBJ2-1; 11 bases line up with TRBD2. The CDR3 runs 14 residues. J lost 5 bases, V lost 10 bases, and 7 bases had no gene match. Germline CDR1 is MNHNY and CDR2 is SVGAGI (reference sequence). CDR3 protein: CATIGTSGNNEQFF. CDR3 nucleotides: TGTGCCACCATAGGGACTAGCGGAAACAATGAGCAGTTCTTC.

The rearrangement uses TRBV27 and TRBJ2-1; 12 bases line up with TRBD2. Germline-derived CDR1 and CDR2 are MNHEY and SMNVEV (reference sequence). The junction had 9 bases not matched to a gene; V was cut back by 3 bases and J by 15 bases. The CDR3 is made up of 14 amino acids. CDR3 bases: TGTGCCAGCAGTTTTAAGGCTAGCGGGAGGGCCGCGTTCTTC. Residues: CASSFKASGRAAFF.

The chain has TRBV20-1 and TRBJ2-3; 8 nucleotides match TRBD2. In germline, CDR1 is DFQATT, CDR2 SNEGSKA (reference sequence). CDR3 length: 15 amino acids. Trimming at V came to 0 bases and at J to 4 bases, leaving 6 bases not matched to a gene. The CDR3 protein is CSARDGGAWADTQYF. The DNA of the CDR3 is TGCAGTGCTAGAGACGGGGGGGCTTGGGCAGATACGCAGTATTTT.

A few counts support this clonotype. CDR3 sequence (DNA): TGCGCCAGCAGCCAGTGGGGTGGGGGGCCTTCCTACAATGAGCAGTTCTTC. Translation: CASSQWGGGPSYNEQFF. The chain uses TRBV4-1 and TRBJ2-1; D may be TRBD1 or TRBD2 (6 bases each). Germline assignment: CDR1 MGHRA and CDR2 YSYEKL. V was cut by 3 bases and J by 1 base, with 16 bases left in between. This CDR3 comprises 17 residues.

This clonotype occurred a few times. V usage is TRBV5-1 and J usage is TRBJ2-7; D not certain. The V gene lost 6 bases and the J gene lost 3 bases, with 10 bases spanning the gap. Looked up from germline, CDR1 is SGHRS and CDR2 is YFSETQ. The CDR3 length is 12 residues. DNA of the CDR3: TGCGCCAGCAACCAGAACGACTACGAGCAGTACTTC. The encoded protein is CASNQNDYEQYF. Variable domain in full (rest from reference TRBV5-1 and TRBJ2-7): KAGVTQTPRYLIKTRGQQVTLSCSPISGHRSVSWYQQTPGQGLQFLFEYFSETQRNKGNFPGRFSGRQFSNSRSEMNVSTLELGDSALYLCASNQNDYEQYFGPGTRLTVT.

About this clonotype: Because the CDR3's place on the DNA is in doubt, the DNA is left out and the CDR3 is given as listed by TCRdb. The rearrangement joins TRBV21-1 to TRBJ2-3; the table's D call of TRBD2 was not tested on the DNA. TRBV21-1 is noted as a pseudogene. Including both end residues, the CDR3 is 22 amino acids long. This CDR3 is CASSKCGWASGSDGAPTDTQYF.

This clonotype has only one observation. The chain joins TRBV7-6 to TRBJ2-5, with D perhaps matching TRBD2 (5 bases). Matching the DNA end better, TRBJ2-7 makes the J call doubtful. Germline loops: CDR1 SGHVS, CDR2 FNYEAQ. The CDR3 has 13 residues. The CDR3 sequence is CASSLRYGGEQYF. The CDR3 DNA reads TGTGCCAGCAGCTTACGGTATGGAGGCGAGCAGTACTTC.